This is a list of T cell receptor beta chains from one sample in a study of T cell repertoires in cytomegalovirus infection. Their target antigens are unknown. In TCRdb, the reads were re-called with MiXCR into one record per CDR3 protein. This table has about half a million distinct CDR3 sequences, roughly a third appearing once. The sequenced sample was cultured PBMCs, obtained from culture after CMV antigen stimulation. The receptors derive from a human donor in good health (CMV status not recorded). Some clones in this sample may be carry-over from other donors' samples. Both conserved end residues are part of each CDR3. D genes are given only for firm matches. Only part of the rows carry a size: once, few, many, or a class if the clone is expanded.

-,TRBJ2-1,TRBV19,once,TGTGCCAGTAGTATAGGTGGCGGGACATACTACAATGAGCAGTTCTTC,CASSIGGGTYYNEQFF
-,TRBJ2-3,TRBV6-5,-,TGTGCCAGCAGTTCTGTGGTAGCGGGCACAGATACGCAGTATTTT,CASSSVVAGTDTQYF
-,TRBJ2-3,TRBV7-2,few,TGTGCCAGCAAAGGGGGGGGGGCAGATACGCAGTATTTT,CASKGGGADTQYF
TRBD1,TRBJ1-4,TRBV29-1,-,TGCAGCGCTGGGACAGATCGGAATGAAAAACTGTTTTTT,CSAGTDRNEKLFF
TRBD2,TRBJ2-7,TRBV27,-,TGTGCCAGCAGTAGCCCCCCAGCGGGGCCCTTGGAGCAGTACTTC,CASSSPPAGPLEQYF
-,TRBJ1-3,TRBV12-3/TRBV12-4,-,TGTGCCAGCACCCCCTACTCTGGAAACACCATATATTTT,CASTPYSGNTIYF
-,TRBJ1-1,TRBV10-3,-,TGTGCCATCAGTGACACGGCGAACACTGAAGCTTTCTTT,CAISDTANTEAFF
-,TRBJ1-2,TRBV7-1,-,TGTGCCAGCAGCGAATTTTGGCACAGGGCCACTAACTATGGCTACACCTTC,CASSEFWHRATNYGYTF
-,TRBJ1-5,TRBV27,-,TGTGCCACCGAACCTCGAATGCATAGCAATCAGCCCCAGCATTTT,CATEPRMHSNQPQHF
TRBD1,TRBJ2-5,TRBV12-3/TRBV12-4,-,TGTGCCAGCAGCCCGCTGGCGGGACAGGGCCAAGAGACCCAGTACTTC,CASSPLAGQGQETQYF
-,TRBJ2-3,TRBV6-5,-,TGTGCCAGCAGTTTCCAACCGGGACTGAGCACAGATACGCAGTATTTT,CASSFQPGLSTDTQYF
TRBD2,TRBJ2-3,TRBV29-1,-,TGCAGCGTTGACACTAGCGGGAGCTCAGATACGCAGTATTTT,CSVDTSGSSDTQYF
TRBD1,TRBJ1-1,TRBV27,-,TGTGCCAGCAGTCGACAGGGCGGGCTGCCGGTTACTGAAGCTTTCTTT,CASSRQGGLPVTEAFF
TRBD1,TRBJ1-1,TRBV12-3/TRBV12-4,few,TGTGCCAGCAGTCGGACAGGGGGTCACACTGAAGCTTTCTTT,CASSRTGGHTEAFF
-,TRBJ2-3,TRBV6-1,-,TGTGCCAGCAAATGGGAGTTCACAGATACGCAGTATTTT,CASKWEFTDTQYF
TRBD2,TRBJ2-5,TRBV19,few,TGTGCCAGTATGGGAGGGCATATGTACCAAGAGACCCAGTACTTC,CASMGGHMYQETQYF
TRBD2,TRBJ2-1,TRBV20-1,-,TGCAGTGCTCCTCCTAGCGGGAGGGGGGGGAGGGAGCAGTTCTTC,CSAPPSGRGGREQFF
-,TRBJ2-2,TRBV9,-,TGTGCCAGCAGCCCGGGGACTTATCACACCGGGGAGCTGTTTTTT,CASSPGTYHTGELFF
TRBD1,TRBJ1-2,TRBV30,-,TGTGCCTGGACCCTACGGGGGACAGTCTATGGCTACACCTTC,CAWTLRGTVYGYTF
TRBD2,TRBJ2-7,TRBV7-2,few,TGTGCCAGCAGGGACGTAGCGGGGTCCGACGAGCAGTACTTC,CASRDVAGSDEQYF
-,TRBJ2-1,TRBV25-1,-,TGTGCCAGCAGTGAACTAGCGTTCTCCTACAATGAGCAGTTCTTC,CASSELAFSYNEQFF
-,TRBJ2-2,TRBV6-6,few,TGTGCCAGCACCCCTAGTCACACCGGGGAGCTGTTTTTT,CASTPSHTGELFF
TRBD2,TRBJ2-7,TRBV7-2,many,TGTGCCAGCAGCTTAGGGGGCGGGCTAGCGGGATGGATCTACGAGCAGTACTTC,CASSLGGGLAGWIYEQYF
-,TRBJ1-1,TRBV28,few,TGTGCCAGCACCCGACTGGGAGCCGAAGCTTTCTTT,CASTRLGAEAFF
-,TRBJ2-1,TRBV4-1,-,TGCGCCAGCAGCCAAGCTAATCTAGTGGTCCTGGATGAGCAGTTCTTC,CASSQANLVVLDEQFF
-,TRBJ2-5,TRBV20-1,few,TGCAGTGCCTTTGGACAGGGAGGGGAGACCCAGTACTTC,CSAFGQGGETQYF
TRBD2,TRBJ2-3,TRBV12-3/TRBV12-4,few,TGTGCCAGCGGGGCTAGCGGGAGTAGAGCAGATACGCAGTATTTT,CASGASGSRADTQYF
-,TRBJ1-4,TRBV20-1,-,TGCAGTGCCAAAAGACTGGAAAAACTGTTTTTT,CSAKRLEKLFF
TRBD2,TRBJ2-3,TRBV20-1,few,TGCAGTGGGAAGATCGAGGCGGGAGATGGGACGCAGTATTTT,CSGKIEAGDGTQYF
-,TRBJ2-5,TRBV28,few,TGTGCCAGCAGTTCTACGGGTCTGGGGGAGACCCAGTACTTC,CASSSTGLGETQYF
TRBD1,TRBJ1-5,TRBV24-1,-,TGTGCCACCAGTGATCGGGACAGCGGGGCCCAGCATTTT,CATSDRDSGAQHF
TRBD2,TRBJ2-5,TRBV7-8,-,TGTGCCAGCAGCGCCTTCCTGACTAGCAAGGAGACCCAGTACTTC,CASSAFLTSKETQYF
TRBD2,TRBJ2-2,TRBV24-1,few,TGTGCCACCAGTGGGACTAGCGGGATGCAGGACACCGGGGAGCTGTTTTTT,CATSGTSGMQDTGELFF
TRBD2,TRBJ2-1,TRBV7-9,-,TGTGCCAGCAGCTTCACCGGGACTAGCGGGAGTAGGGCCTACAATGAGCAGTTCTTC,CASSFTGTSGSRAYNEQFF
-,TRBJ1-2,TRBV28,once,TGTGCCAGCAGTCCTATCACAGGAAAGAAAGGCTACACCTTC,CASSPITGKKGYTF
TRBD1,TRBJ2-2,TRBV7-6,-,TGTGCCAGTACTTTGGACAGGGCTAACACCGGGGAGCTGTTTTTT,CASTLDRANTGELFF
-,TRBJ1-2,TRBV6-2/TRBV6-3,-,TGTGCCAGCAGAACCCCCTCGGGAGATTCCTATGGCTACACCTTC,CASRTPSGDSYGYTF
-,TRBJ2-2,TRBV28,-,TGTGCCAGCAGTTTCCGACTAGTAAGGGACGGGGAGCTGTTTTTT,CASSFRLVRDGELFF
-,TRBJ1-1,TRBV4-1,few,TGCGCCAGCAGCCAAGTGAGAGATACTATGGGAGCTTTCTTT,CASSQVRDTMGAFF
-,TRBJ1-5,TRBV12-3/TRBV12-4,-,TGTGCCAGCAGTTTAAGGGACACTGATCAGCCCCAGCATTTT,CASSLRDTDQPQHF
TRBD1,TRBJ2-1,TRBV24-1,-,TGTGCCACCAGACCCGGACAGGGGAGATTGGGCTCCTACAATGAGCAGTTCTTC,CATRPGQGRLGSYNEQFF
-,TRBJ2-4,TRBV4-1,few,TGCGCCAGCAGCCCAGCGGCCAAAAACATTCAGTACTTC,CASSPAAKNIQYF